The 24 T cell receptor beta chains below were found in one sample sequenced in a study of Ad26.COV2.S vaccination and SARS-CoV-2 variants. TCRdb's table, derived via immunoSEQ multiplex PCR, lists solely in-frame clones and lacks some. Of about 680,000 clones listed, approximately 88% are singletons. Described treatment: around 19 received Ad26.COV2.S at low or high dose, single or two shots; 5 received placebo; per-sample allocation not given. Samples analyzed were those drawn on day 63 after the first vaccine or placebo injection. Sequencing was performed on peripheral blood, taken in a trial of Ad26.COV2.S vaccine versus placebo. The source of these receptors is a person aged 18-60 years who received the Ad26.COV2.S COVID-19 vaccine or a placebo.

The sample holds one count of this clone. The chain employs TRBV6-5 and TRBJ2-2, with TRBD2 matching over 8 bases. Germline values: CDR1 MNHEY, CDR2 SVGAGI. The CDR3 totals 15 residues. Trimming removed 6 bases from V and 4 bases from J; junction bases left unmatched: 7. As DNA, the CDR3 is TGTGCCAGCAGCCGCAGCGGGAGTCGCACCGGGGAGCTGTTTTTT. It translates to CASSRSGSRTGELFF.

This sequence joins TRBV7-6 and TRBJ2-1; D perhaps matches TRBD2 (6 bases). V was cut by 1 base and J by 6 bases, with 16 bases left in between. The length of the CDR3 is 16 residues. From germline, CDR1 is SGHVS and CDR2 FNYEAQ. The CDR3 coding sequence is TGTGCCAGCAGCTTAGATAGCGGAGTTGGCGGCAATGAGCAGTTCTTC. It translates to CASSLDSGVGGNEQFF.

CDR3 loop: CASKSRTGGGNEQFF. CDR3 in DNA: TGTGCCAGCAAATCTCGGACGGGAGGGGGCAATGAGCAGTTCTTC. V is TRBV6-5 and J is TRBJ2-1, with 8 bases lining up with TRBD2. Germline values: CDR1 MNHEY, CDR2 SVGAGI. Losses at the gene ends were 7 bases for V and 6 bases for J; bases not matched to a gene: 11. The CDR3 runs to 15 residues.

V usage is TRBV19 and J usage is TRBJ2-5; unclear D gene. The CDR3 sequence is 15 residues long. V was clipped by 4 bases and J by 2 bases, with 14 bases between them. Germline V gene data show CDR1 as LNHDA and CDR2 as SQIVND (reference sequence). The CDR3 is CASSTHVVLQETQYF. The CDR3 DNA sequence: TGTGCCAGTAGTACCCACGTAGTATTACAAGAGACCCAGTACTTC. Together with reference TRBV19 and TRBJ2-5, the CDR3 gives the full variable domain: DGGITQSPKYLFRKEGQNVTLSCEQNLNHDAMYWYRQDPGQGLRLIYYSQIVNDFQKGDIAEGYSVSREKKESFPLTVTSAQKNPTAFYLCASSTHVVLQETQYFGPGTRLLVL.

This chain links TRBV29-1 with TRBJ1-1, with a tentative D call TRBD1 (5 bases). The CDR3 has 13 amino acids. Germline V gene data show CDR1 as SQVTM and CDR2 as ANQGSEA. The V and J ends lost 7 bases and 2 bases respectively, with 14 bases between them. Written as DNA, the CDR3 is TGCAGCGCTCGGGACCTATCTAACACTGAAGCTTTCTTT. This codes for CSARDLSNTEAFF.

The V and J genes are TRBV11-3 and TRBJ2-3, with 8 bases identical to TRBD1. Germline CDR1 reads SGHNT; CDR2 reads YENEEA. The J segment lost 2 bases and the V segment lost 1 base, leaving 2 bases of the junction unmatched. The CDR3 is 15 amino acids. CDR3 nucleotides: TGTGCCAGCAGCTTAGGGACAGGGTACACAGATACGCAGTATTTT. Translating it yields CASSLGTGYTDTQYF.

The J gene is TRBJ2-7, the V gene TRBV7-8, with TRBD2 matching over 10 bases. CDR3 length: 17 residues. Trimming took 2 bases from V and 0 from J; bases not matched to a gene: 7. From germline, CDR1 is SGHVS and CDR2 FQNEAQ. CDR3 region: CASSLFGLAAPSYEQYF. The CDR3 DNA is TGTGCCAGCAGCTTATTCGGACTAGCGGCCCCCTCCTACGAGCAGTACTTC.

This clone was recorded only once. The chain is built from TRBV5-1 and TRBJ1-1, with D possibly being TRBD1 (6 bases). V lost 0 bases, J lost 0 bases, and 9 bases lay in between. The CDR3 covers 15 residues. CDR1 SGHRS and CDR2 YFSETQ come from the germline V gene. The CDR3, as DNA: TGCGCCAGCAGCTTGGTTGGGGGCATGAACACTGAAGCTTTCTTT. Amino acid sequence: CASSLVGGMNTEAFF.

This clone was counted only a few times. The chain joins TRBV4-2 to TRBJ1-1; possibly TRBD1 for D (5 bases). From germline, CDR1 is LGHNA and CDR2 YNFKEQ. The CDR3 sequence is 15 residues long. The ends were cut back, 5 bases at V and 10 bases at J, with 23 bases in the middle. The CDR3 DNA sequence: TGTGCCAGCAGCGACCAAAGCTCGGGGCAGAGAAGAGCTTTCTTT. Translating gives CASSDQSSGQRRAFF.

The CDR3 DNA follows: TGCGCCAGCAGTTTAGCGGGAGGGCCCTACGAGCAGTACTTC. Translated: CASSLAGGPYEQYF. V usage is TRBV10-1 and J usage is TRBJ2-7, with TRBD2 matching 11 bases. The CDR3 runs 14 residues. Trimming took 5 bases from V and 2 from J; bases not matched to a gene: 2. Germline V gives CDR1 WNHNN, CDR2 SYGVQD (reference sequence).

The chain employs TRBV11-1 and TRBJ1-1, with 8 bases that match TRBD1. From germline, CDR1 is SGHAT and CDR2 FQDESV (reference sequence). The CDR3 totals 14 residues. The ends lost 5 bases at V and 1 base at J; junction bases unmatched: 3. The CDR3: CASSPDRGNTEAFF. In DNA form, the CDR3 reads TGTGCCAGCAGCCCTGACAGGGGGAACACTGAAGCTTTCTTT.

V usage is TRBV5-1 and J usage is TRBJ1-6; 8 bases line up with TRBD1. V shed 2 bases, J shed 4 bases, and the junction held 2 bases outside the gene matches. Germline V lookup: CDR1 SGHRS, CDR2 YFSETQ. The CDR3 is made up of 15 amino acids. The CDR3 region is CASSFRGLYNSPLHF. DNA for the CDR3: TGCGCCAGCAGCTTCAGGGGGCTGTATAATTCACCCCTCCACTTT.

V is TRBV13 and J is TRBJ2-1; D gene uncertain. The CDR3 loop spans 14 amino acids. The germline V gene encodes CDR1 PRHDT and CDR2 FYEKMQ (reference sequence). Between the trimmed V and J ends, which lost 5 bases and 7 bases, there was a span of 15 bases. CDR3 residues: CASSRVPFQNEQFF. The CDR3 nucleotides read TGTGCCAGCAGCCGCGTACCTTTTCAGAATGAGCAGTTCTTC. Together with reference TRBV13 and TRBJ2-1, the CDR3 gives the full variable domain: AAGVIQSPRHLIKEKRETATLKCYPIPRHDTVYWYQQGPGQDPQFLISFYEKMQSDKGSIPDRFSAQQFSDYHSELNMSSLELGDSALYFCASSRVPFQNEQFFGPGTRLTVL.

This clone was seen many times. The same CDR3 can be traced to other DNA sequences in this sample. The V and J genes are TRBV6-2 or TRBV6-3 and TRBJ1-2, with unresolved D. There are 11 residues in the CDR3. Germline values: CDR1 MNHEY, CDR2 SVGEGT. The V and J ends lost 4 bases and 5 bases respectively, with 5 bases between them. CDR3 loop: CASSSGYGYTF. The CDR3 coding sequence is TGTGCCAGCAGTTCGGGGTATGGCTACACCTTC.

This chain joins TRBV19 and TRBJ1-6; 10 bases agree with TRBD1. The germline V gene encodes CDR1 LNHDA and CDR2 SQIVND (reference sequence). The CDR3 length is 17 residues. V dropped 4 bases and J dropped 0; count of bases not matched to a gene: 3. CDR3 region: CASSTGQGSSYNSPLHF. In DNA form, the CDR3 reads TGTGCCAGTAGTACGGGACAGGGGAGCTCCTATAATTCACCCCTCCACTTT.

The chain couples TRBV9 to TRBJ2-1; D is perhaps TRBD1 or TRBD2 (6 bases each). Germline V gives CDR1 SGDLS, CDR2 YYNGEE. CDR3 length equals 16 residues. Trimming pared 2 bases from V and 4 bases from J, leaving 16 bases between. This chain's CDR3 is CASSVGGGTIYNEQFF. As DNA, the CDR3 is TGTGCCAGCAGCGTGGGAGGAGGGACAATTTACAATGAGCAGTTCTTC.

This chain links TRBV6-5 with TRBJ1-1, with D unclear. Germline CDR1 is MNHEY and CDR2 is SVGAGI. Between the trimmed V and J ends, which lost 7 bases and 2 bases, there was a span of 5 bases. CDR3 size: 11 residues. CDR3 bases: TGTGCCAGCAAAGCCAACACTGAAGCTTTCTTT. It specifies CASKANTEAFF.

The chain recombines TRBV24-1 with TRBJ2-3; D assignment may be TRBD1 or TRBD2 (6 bases each). The V gene's germline CDR1 is KGHDR and CDR2 SFDVKD. The V gene lost 1 base and the J gene lost 4 bases, with 20 bases spanning the gap. The CDR3 has 18 residues. CDR3 coding DNA: TGTGCCACCAGTGATTTCCCAACGAGGACGGGGGCCCCAGATACGCAGTATTTT. This gives the protein CATSDFPTRTGAPDTQYF.

The V and J genes are TRBV20-1 and TRBJ2-7; D may be TRBD2 (6 bases). This CDR3 comprises 14 residues. Trimming left V 3 bases short and J 5 bases short, with 17 bases between. Germline V gene lookup returns CDR1 DFQATT and CDR2 SNEGSKA (reference sequence). The CDR3, as DNA: TGCAGTGCTAGTGGAGGGTGGACAAACCACGAGCAGTACTTC. It codes for CSASGGWTNHEQYF.

Concerning this clone itself: The sample holds other DNA sequences that translate to the same CDR3. The V call is TRBV5-1, the J call TRBJ2-5; the D gene is possibly TRBD1 (6 bases). Deletions cut 0 bases from V and 4 bases from J, with 10 bases between. CDR1 and CDR2 from the germline V gene are SGHRS and YFSETQ. The CDR3 extends over 14 amino acids. The CDR3 DNA sequence: TGCGCCAGCAGCTTGGCAGGGGATCCAGAGACCCAGTACTTC. This gives the protein CASSLAGDPETQYF.

This clone was seen a handful of times. This chain uses TRBV5-8 with TRBJ1-5; tentatively, D is TRBD1 (5 bases). CDR1 and CDR2 (germline): SGHTS, YDEGEE. V was trimmed by 6 bases and J by 4 bases, leaving 23 bases between them. The CDR3 length is 17 residues. The CDR3 sequence is CASIPRTAPGGNQPQHF. In DNA form, the CDR3 reads TGTGCCAGCATCCCGAGGACGGCCCCCGGGGGAAATCAGCCCCAGCATTTT.

The chain has TRBV5-8 and TRBJ1-1, with TRBD1 matching over 7 bases. CDR1 SGHTS and CDR2 YDEGEE come from the germline V gene. Trimming took 4 bases from V and 4 from J; bases not matched to a gene: 13. The CDR3 totals 16 residues. The CDR3 region has the DNA TGTGCCAGCAGCAGGGACAGTTACTTGGGAGTCACTGAAGCTTTCTTT. Translating it yields CASSRDSYLGVTEAFF.

This chain links TRBV19 with TRBJ2-1, with 11 bases identical to TRBD2. Germline lookup yields CDR1 LNHDA and CDR2 SQIVND (reference sequence). The CDR3 sequence is 14 residues long. With 2 bases clipped from V and 8 bases from J, the junction kept 2 bases outside the gene matches. In nucleotides, the CDR3 is TGTGCCAGTAGTATATTAGCGGGGGGGGATGAGCAGTTCTTC. This encodes CASSILAGGDEQFF.

This sequence joins TRBV5-5 and TRBJ1-2, with 7 bases lining up with TRBD1. Trimming removed 4 bases from V and 7 bases from J; junction bases left unmatched: 7. The CDR3 runs to 13 residues. From germline, CDR1 is SGHKS and CDR2 YYEKEE (reference sequence). In DNA, the CDR3 is TGTGCCAGCAGCCAAGGACAGGCCGGTGGCTACACCTTC. Its protein product is CASSQGQAGGYTF.